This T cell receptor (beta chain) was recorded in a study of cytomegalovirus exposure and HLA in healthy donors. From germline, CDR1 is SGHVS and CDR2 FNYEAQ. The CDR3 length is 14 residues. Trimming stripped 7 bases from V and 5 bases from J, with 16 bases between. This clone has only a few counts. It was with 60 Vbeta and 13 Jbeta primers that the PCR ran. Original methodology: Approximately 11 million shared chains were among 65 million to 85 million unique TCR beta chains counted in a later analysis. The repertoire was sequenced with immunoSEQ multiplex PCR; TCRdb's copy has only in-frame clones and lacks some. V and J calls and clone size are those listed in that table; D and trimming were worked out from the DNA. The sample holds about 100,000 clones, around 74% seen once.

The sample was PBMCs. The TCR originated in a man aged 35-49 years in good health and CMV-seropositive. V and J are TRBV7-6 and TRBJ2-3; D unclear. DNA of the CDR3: TGTGCCAGCACCCTTAGTGGTCCTTTAGATACGCAGTATTTT. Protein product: CASTLSGPLDTQYF.